What follows is one TCR beta chain and its context. Sequence at one end of the junction differs from germline and may be a read error. The data are from a study of blood T cells in healthy people across ages. Sample-barcoded 5' priming and a J-beta primer mix drove a second PCR of 7 to 11 cycles. TCRdb processed the 5' RACE reads anew with MiXCR; each CDR3 protein has one entry. The sample carries hundreds of thousands of distinct CDR3 sequences, about a quarter recorded once. The CDR3 covers 16 residues. CDR1 is ENHRY and CDR2 is SYGVKD in the germline V gene. The sample was also reused in another study, on T cells of mothers and their children.

The receptor was isolated from a boy between 10 and 17 years old in good health. This chain joins TRBV10-3 and TRBJ2-2, with 8 bases fitting TRBD2. The specimen was blood. DNA of the CDR3: TGTGCCATCAGTGATCAGGGCGGGGGGAACACCCGGGAGCTGTTTTTT. Its translation is CAISDQGGGNTRELFF.